This TCR beta chain emerged from a study of cytomegalovirus exposure and HLA in healthy donors. Study results and limitations: Many donors carried some public TCRs, although rarity characterized most TCR sequences.

From germline, CDR1 is LGHNA and CDR2 YSLEER. The V segment lost 0 bases and the J segment 4 bases; nucleotides outside the gene matches: 6. The CDR3 has 15 residues. This clone occurred a few times. Its specificity is not known. PCR was performed using 60 Vbeta and 13 Jbeta primers. Sequenced by immunoSEQ multiplex PCR; TCRdb stores in-frame clones only, minus some. The data contain under 200,000 clones, 80% to 90% of them singletons. Unrecorded immune exposure was likely among donors, who were nominally healthy when sampled. The sequence derives from a man younger than 30 in good health and CMV-seropositive. Source material: PBMCs. The chain recombines TRBV4-3 with TRBJ2-7, with TRBD1 identical over 7 bases. The CDR3 region has the DNA TGCGCCAGCAGCCAAGAGGCAGGGGGTGGGTACGAGCAGTACTTC. Translation: CASSQEAGGGYEQYF.